This T cell receptor beta chain was documented in a study of blood T cells in healthy people across ages. The CDR3 consists of 16 residues. Losses at the gene ends were 5 bases for V and 5 bases for J; bases not matched to a gene: 10. Germline-derived CDR1 and CDR2 are SGHTA and FQGNSA. It was with a sample-barcoded 5' primer and a J-beta primer mix that a second PCR of about 6 to 12 cycles was run. MiXCR, run by TCRdb on the 5' RACE reads, gives a single entry per CDR3 protein. There are roughly 2 million distinct CDR3 sequences in the sample; roughly 49% occur only once, and 2% to 2.5% lies in the top ten.

The chain employs TRBV7-2 and TRBJ2-3; 10 nucleotides match TRBD1. Sequenced: blood. The receptor's source is a woman aged 40 to 50 in good health. This chain's CDR3 is CASSPPLGQGKDTQYF. DNA for the CDR3: TGTGCCAGCAGCCCCCCCCTGGGACAGGGGAAAGATACGCAGTATTTT.